The rows below give T cell receptor beta chains drawn from one sample of a study of CD8 T cells in Susac syndrome. MiXCR was run by TCRdb on the immunoSEQ multiplex PCR reads, yielding one entry per CDR3 protein. The sample includes 70,000 or so distinct CDR3 sequences, roughly 94% of them seen just once. The sequenced sample consisted of CD8+ T cells from PBMCs. The receptors were sampled from a human donor with multiple sclerosis. The CDR3 runs from the conserved cysteine through the conserved F or W. The order of the fields is V gene, J gene, CDR3 protein.

V gene: TRBV6-2/TRBV6-3
J gene: TRBJ1-5
CDR3 protein: CASSSGQGHQPQHF

V gene: TRBV5-6
J gene: TRBJ2-2
CDR3 protein: CASSSGQGTGELFF

V gene: TRBV30
J gene: TRBJ1-1
CDR3 protein: CAWTIGGTEAFF

V gene: TRBV25-1
J gene: TRBJ1-1
CDR3 protein: CASSRDRGPGEAFF

V gene: TRBV27
J gene: TRBJ2-3
CDR3 protein: CASSPFKNRGTDTQYF

V gene: TRBV12-3/TRBV12-4
J gene: TRBJ2-7
CDR3 protein: CASTLQGQGIHEQYF

V gene: TRBV6-2/TRBV6-3
J gene: TRBJ1-1
CDR3 protein: CASSYGEGAKAFF

V gene: TRBV5-1
J gene: TRBJ2-7
CDR3 protein: CASSLGASRGDEQYF

V gene: TRBV6-4
J gene: TRBJ2-3
CDR3 protein: CASSDSFRRAGEKKDTQYF

V gene: TRBV5-1
J gene: TRBJ2-1
CDR3 protein: CASSLVSGGADEQFF

V gene: TRBV9
J gene: TRBJ1-5
CDR3 protein: CASSSGGYNQPQHF